One and the same sample provided the 28 T cell receptor beta chains below, sequenced in a study of response to subunit inactivated influenza vaccine. TCRdb ran MiXCR on the RT-PCR reads and lists one entry per CDR3 protein. The sample lists under 850,000 distinct CDR3 sequences; roughly 20% were seen once. Sequencing used PBMCs from blood, obtained 5 to 6 days after vaccination. The receptors derive from a man aged 45-60 years who received an inactivated influenza vaccine.

Worth noting for this clonotype: One end of the junction varies from germline; a read error may be responsible. The chain couples TRBV29-1 to TRBJ2-7; D may be TRBD2 (5 bases). The CDR3 sequence is 16 residues long. From germline, CDR1 is SQVTM and CDR2 ANQGSEA. Here the CDR3 reads CSIERRSTGNSYEQYF. CDR3 bases: TGCAGCATTGAACGGCGGTCTACCGGGAACTCCTACGAGCAGTACTTC.

The chain employs TRBV20-1 and TRBJ2-5; a weak D match, TRBD2 (6 bases). This CDR3 spans 15 amino acids. The germline gives CDR1 DFQATT, CDR2 SNEGSKA (reference sequence). Trimming cost V 0 bases and J 9 bases, with 20 bases left between them. CDR3 region: CSARDISGAPGAQYF. As DNA, the CDR3 is TGCAGTGCTAGAGATATTAGCGGAGCCCCTGGGGCCCAGTACTTC.

V is TRBV10-3 and J is TRBJ2-7; TRBD2 matches 9 bases. Trimming at V came to 10 bases and at J to 3 bases, leaving 4 bases not matched to a gene. The CDR3 totals 12 residues. Per germline, CDR1 ENHRY and CDR2 SYGVKD. The CDR3 nucleotides are TGTGCCAATGGAGCGGGAGGCTACGAGCAGTACTTC. It is translated as CANGAGGYEQYF.

The genes are TRBV6-1 and TRBJ2-7, with D possibly being TRBD1 or TRBD2 (5 bases each). V dropped 5 bases and J dropped 6 bases, with 17 bases sitting between them. The CDR3 is 14 amino acids. Germline V gene sequence: CDR1 MNHNS, CDR2 SASEGT. CDR3 region: CASSRAGRKGEQYF. The DNA for the CDR3 is TGTGCCAGCAGTAGGGCAGGGAGAAAGGGCGAGCAGTACTTC.

This clonotype has a count of ten or more. This chain links TRBV29-1 with TRBJ1-3; D gene unclear. CDR1 and CDR2 from the germline V gene are SQVTM and ANQGSEA. The CDR3 is 12 residues long. Trimming removed 1 base at V and 2 bases at J, with 3 bases between. DNA of the CDR3: TGCAGCGTTGAAGGCGCTGGAAACACCATATATTTT. The encoded protein is CSVEGAGNTIYF.

The genes are TRBV15 and TRBJ2-3; D remains unclear. The V end was cut by 5 bases, the J end by 1 base, with 10 bases between. The germline gives CDR1 LNHNV, CDR2 YYDKDF (reference sequence). The CDR3 is made up of 14 amino acids. CDR3 in DNA: TGTGCCACCAGCTTAGACCTTGGCACAGATACGCAGTATTTT. The encoded protein is CATSLDLGTDTQYF.

There are a few counts of this clonotype. This chain joins TRBV20-1 and TRBJ2-3; 7 nucleotides line up with TRBD2. Per germline, CDR1 DFQATT and CDR2 SNEGSKA (reference sequence). Trimming removed 3 bases from V and 2 bases from J; junction bases left unmatched: 17. This CDR3 is 18 amino acids long. CDR3 sequence (DNA): TGCAGTGCTAGCGGTCTAGCGGAAAATTCCGAATTCACAGATACGCAGTATTTT. Its protein product is CSASGLAENSEFTDTQYF.

The chain has TRBV11-2 and TRBJ2-7; D may be TRBD1 (6 bases). The germline V and J ends were trimmed by 1 base and 4 bases, with 20 bases remaining between them. This CDR3 region has 17 residues. Germline V gene lookup returns CDR1 SGHAT and CDR2 FQNNGV. CDR3 sequence (DNA): TGTGCCAGCAGCTTAGGGGCCGGGGACAACGGTCGTTACGAGCAGTACTTC. As protein: CASSLGAGDNGRYEQYF.

DNA for the CDR3: TGTGCCAGCAGTTCCTACTCTAGCGGGAGTAAGTTCTTC. This translates into CASSSYSSGSKFF. V usage is TRBV6-5 and J usage is TRBJ2-1, with 10 bases that match TRBD2. V lost 4 bases to trimming and J lost 14 bases; unmatched junction nucleotides: 8. The CDR3 is 13 amino acids. The germline V gene has CDR1 MNHEY and CDR2 SVGAGI.

The chain carries TRBV9 and TRBJ2-6, with TRBD2 as a possible D gene (6 bases). V was clipped by 6 bases and J by 4 bases, with 17 bases between them. This CDR3 is 16 amino acids long. Germline CDR1 reads SGDLS; CDR2 reads YYNGEE. CDR3 DNA sequence: TGTGCCAGCAAAGGCAGGGAGGAATCCGGGGCCAACGTCCTGACTTTC. Its translation: CASKGREESGANVLTF.

This sequence joins TRBV7-6 and TRBJ2-3, with D perhaps TRBD1 (6 bases). Trimming cost V 5 bases and J 6 bases, with 21 bases left between them. Looked up from germline, CDR1 is SGHVS and CDR2 is FNYEAQ. This CDR3 comprises 16 residues. The CDR3 DNA reads TGTGCCAGCAGCCCGAGCCCTTTTGCAGGGGCGGATACGCAGTATTTT. Protein product: CASSPSPFAGADTQYF.

The V gene is TRBV28, the J gene TRBJ1-2, with D uncertain. Germline lookup yields CDR1 MDHEN and CDR2 SYDVKM. The CDR3 covers 11 residues. V shed 5 bases and J shed 3 bases, with 4 bases lying between them. DNA for the CDR3: TGTGCCAGCAGTGAGGACTATGGCTACACCTTC. Translation: CASSEDYGYTF.

This clonotype was detected a few times. V is TRBV6-1 and J is TRBJ2-7; the D gene could be TRBD1 or TRBD2 (6 bases each). CDR1 and CDR2 (germline): MNHNS, SASEGT. The CDR3 has 15 amino acids. V was cut by 5 bases and J by 5 bases, with 19 bases left in between. CDR3 sequence: CASSPRVRGGNEQYF. The CDR3 DNA is TGTGCCAGCAGTCCCCGGGTCAGGGGAGGAAACGAGCAGTACTTC.

CDR3: CASSPAGLAGLYEQYF. The CDR3 bases are TGTGCCAGCAGCCCCGCCGGACTAGCGGGGTTATACGAGCAGTACTTC. This rearrangement joins TRBV13 to TRBJ2-7, with 12 bases that match TRBD2. Germline V CDR1 and CDR2: PRHDT, FYEKMQ (reference sequence). The CDR3 has 16 residues. Losses at the gene ends were 5 bases for V and 4 bases for J; bases not matched to a gene: 9.

This clonotype was counted between two and nine times. The chain recombines TRBV12-3 or TRBV12-4 with TRBJ1-2; 8 positions agree with TRBD1. Trimming removed 2 bases from V and 2 bases from J; junction bases left unmatched: 7. The CDR3 sequence is 16 residues long. For the CDR3, the DNA is TGTGCCAGCAGTTTACGCCGGGACAGGCCGAACTATGGCTACACCTTC. Translating gives CASSLRRDRPNYGYTF.

The chain employs TRBV9 and TRBJ2-5, with D possibly being TRBD2 (5 bases). Trimming removed 4 bases at V and 7 bases at J, with 20 bases between. CDR3 size: 15 residues. Germline loops: CDR1 SGDLS, CDR2 YYNGEE. Here the CDR3 DNA reads TGTGCCAGCAGCCTTAATCTAGACCCGGCGGGGACCCAGTACTTC. It is translated as CASSLNLDPAGTQYF.

This clonotype was counted a few times. The chain employs TRBV20-1 and TRBJ1-1; D remains unclear. Germline V lookup: CDR1 DFQATT, CDR2 SNEGSKA (reference sequence). The CDR3 extends over 13 amino acids. The V end was cut by 1 base, the J end by 8 bases, with 14 bases between. The CDR3 nucleotides are TGCAGTGCTAGAGCTCCCGGGGTCAAAGAAGCTTTCTTT. Translated, it gives CSARAPGVKEAFF.

This clonotype was seen more than once but under ten times. This chain joins TRBV28 and TRBJ1-4, with D possibly matching TRBD1 (5 bases). The CDR3 is 17 amino acids. Germline values: CDR1 MDHEN, CDR2 SYDVKM. V lost 3 bases and J 0 bases, leaving 14 bases between the germline ends. The CDR3 here is CASSFPSTVTTNEKLFF. For the CDR3, the DNA is TGTGCCAGCAGTTTCCCATCGACAGTTACAACTAATGAAAAACTGTTTTTT.

The sample holds a few counts of this clonotype. The V call is TRBV2, the J call TRBJ1-2; D remains ambiguous. Deletions cut 4 bases from V and 6 bases from J, with 6 bases between. CDR1 SNHLY and CDR2 FYNNEI come from the germline V gene. CDR3 length: 11 amino acids. CDR3 sequence: CASSAWDGYTF. In nucleotides, the CDR3 is TGTGCCAGCAGTGCATGGGATGGCTACACCTTC.

The chain joins TRBV12-3 or TRBV12-4 to TRBJ2-4; D is unresolved. This CDR3 region has 17 residues. Trimming cost V 1 base and J 0 bases, with 13 bases left between them. The CDR3 spells CASSLVLTAKAKNIQYF. CDR3 nucleotide sequence: TGTGCCAGCAGTTTAGTTCTAACCGCTAAAGCCAAAAACATTCAGTACTTC.

This chain joins TRBV5-1 and TRBJ2-7; TRBD1 aligns across 10 bases. From germline, CDR1 is SGHRS and CDR2 YFSETQ. The CDR3 runs to 15 residues. The J segment lost 5 bases and the V segment lost 2 bases, leaving 7 bases of the junction unmatched. CDR3 in DNA: TGCGCCAGCAGCTTTGGCCCTGACAGGGGGCACGAGCAGTACTTC. Protein product: CASSFGPDRGHEQYF. Full variable domain (remainder filled in from reference TRBV5-1 and TRBJ2-7): KAGVTQTPRYLIKTRGQQVTLSCSPISGHRSVSWYQQTPGQGLQFLFEYFSETQRNKGNFPGRFSGRQFSNSRSEMNVSTLELGDSALYLCASSFGPDRGHEQYFGPGTRLTVT.

This sequence joins TRBV29-1 and TRBJ2-1; D not resolved. V was pared by 2 bases and J by 11 bases, with 10 bases between. The CDR3 is 11 amino acids. Germline values: CDR1 SQVTM, CDR2 ANQGSEA. The CDR3 DNA is TGCAGCGTTGAAACACAGCAGAAGCAGTTCTTC. This encodes CSVETQQKQFF.

The CDR3 sequence is CASSLLGRSKNIQYF. DNA for the CDR3: TGCGCCAGCAGCTTGTTAGGAAGATCTAAAAACATTCAGTACTTC. The gene calls are TRBV5-1 and TRBJ2-4, with D unresolved. Germline CDR1 is SGHRS and CDR2 is YFSETQ. V was pared by 1 base and J by 4 bases, with 12 bases between. CDR3 length: 15 residues.

The V call is TRBV2, the J call TRBJ1-2; D might be TRBD1 (6 bases). This CDR3 is 13 amino acids long. In germline, CDR1 is SNHLY, CDR2 FYNNEI. V lost 5 bases, J lost 8 bases, and 15 bases lay in between. The DNA of the CDR3 is TGTGCCAGCAGTCGACTGGACAGATGGGGCTACACCTTC. Protein: CASSRLDRWGYTF.

The rearrangement uses TRBV24-1 and TRBJ2-1, with D possibly matching TRBD1 (6 bases). The germline gives CDR1 KGHDR, CDR2 SFDVKD. This CDR3 has 12 amino acids. V lost 3 bases and J 16 bases, leaving 15 bases between the germline ends. This CDR3 reads CATSDETGPLFF. In DNA, the CDR3 is TGTGCCACCAGTGATGAGACAGGTCCCCTTTTCTTC.

This clonotype showed up just a few times. The chain has TRBV20-1 and TRBJ2-7, with a tentative D call TRBD1 (8 bases). Germline CDR1 is DFQATT and CDR2 is SNEGSKA (reference sequence). This CDR3 comprises 13 residues. The V end lost 4 bases, the J end lost 5 bases, and 15 bases lay between the germline ends. This CDR3 reads CSAKTGGVHEQYF. The CDR3 coding sequence is TGCAGTGCTAAAACAGGGGGGGTTCACGAGCAGTACTTC.

This clonotype was counted between two and nine times. This chain links TRBV6-2 or TRBV6-3 with TRBJ1-5; D not certain. From germline, CDR1 is MNHEY and CDR2 SVGEGT. V was pared by 5 bases and J by 7 bases, with 12 bases between. The CDR3 length is 13 residues. DNA of the CDR3: TGTGCCAGCAGTCCTGGTGAGGCCCAGCCCCAGCATTTT. This translates into CASSPGEAQPQHF.

V and J are TRBV20-1 and TRBJ2-3; no clear D. Germline CDR1 reads DFQATT; CDR2 reads SNEGSKA (reference sequence). Trimming removed 3 bases at V and 0 bases at J, with 13 bases between. The CDR3 extends over 15 amino acids. As DNA, the CDR3 is TGCAGTGCTAGGGCCCCGCCTCCGAGCACAGATACGCAGTATTTT. Its protein is CSARAPPPSTDTQYF.